These 5 T cell receptor beta chains came from one sample sequenced in a study of brain T cells in children with intractable seizures. The repertoire was sequenced with immunoSEQ multiplex PCR; TCRdb's copy has only in-frame clones and lacks some. The sample has around 80,000 clones, roughly 89% seen once; the top ten hold roughly 24%. Sequencing was performed on peripheral blood, taken at surgery. Source of these receptors: a girl aged 2 to 10 with Rasmussen encephalitis and intractable seizures.

This chain joins TRBV2 and TRBJ2-1; D is tentatively TRBD1 or TRBD2 (6 bases each). Germline assignment: CDR1 SNHLY and CDR2 FYNNEI. Trimming cost V 8 bases and J 15 bases, with 17 bases left between them. CDR3 length: 11 residues. The CDR3 reads CASGGLAGAFF. For the CDR3, the DNA is TGTGCCAGCGGGGGGCTAGCCGGTGCGTTCTTC.

The chain recombines TRBV2 with TRBJ2-5; TRBD1 agrees at 8 bases. V lost 3 bases to trimming and J lost 5 bases; unmatched junction nucleotides: 8. Germline loops: CDR1 SNHLY, CDR2 FYNNEI. This CDR3 has 15 residues. CDR3 in DNA: TGTGCCAGCAGTGATAGGACAGGGATGTTGGAGACCCAGTACTTC. It is translated as CASSDRTGMLETQYF.

The rearrangement links TRBV6-5 to TRBJ1-6; D call uncertain. This CDR3 is 16 amino acids long. Trimming removed 0 bases at V and 5 bases at J, with 11 bases between. Per the germline V gene, CDR1 is MNHEY and CDR2 is SVGAGI. The CDR3 bases are TGTGCCAGCAGTTACTCGCTCCAGCTTAATAATTCACCCCTCCACTTT. Translation gives CASSYSLQLNNSPLHF.

The chain uses TRBV4-2 and TRBJ2-3; TRBD1 aligns across 8 bases. With V trimmed by 0 bases and J by 1 base, 6 bases remained unmatched. This CDR3 spans 17 amino acids. CDR1 and CDR2 (germline): LGHNA, YNFKEQ. In nucleotides, the CDR3 is TGTGCCAGCAGCCAAGATGGCAGGGGGCTTGGCACAGATACGCAGTATTTT. Encoded protein: CASSQDGRGLGTDTQYF.

V usage is TRBV30 and J usage is TRBJ2-7; 8 bases map to TRBD1. The CDR3 sequence is 12 residues long. V shed 8 bases and J 3 bases; nucleotides not matched to a gene: 6. Germline V gene data show CDR1 as GTSNPN and CDR2 as SVGIG (reference sequence). The CDR3 region has the DNA TGTGCCATGGACAGGGATCGCTACGAGCAGTACTTC. It translates to CAMDRDRYEQYF. The full variable domain, with the rest looked up from reference TRBV30 and TRBJ2-7, is SQTIHQWPATLVQPVGSPLSLECTVEGTSNPNLYWYRQAAGRGLQLLFYSVGIGQISSEVPQNLSASRPQDRQFILSSKKLLLSDSGFYLCAMDRDRYEQYFGPGTRLTVT.